A selection of T cell receptor beta chains follows, all from one sample in a study of blood T cell repertoires in COVID-19. Data came from immunoSEQ multiplex PCR; TCRdb stores just in-frame clones and leaves some out. The sample carries fewer than 120,000 clones, around four fifths recorded once. Sequencing input: peripheral blood. Source of these receptors: a woman aged 60 to 75 with acute or convalescent COVID-19. CDR3s include the opening cysteine and the closing phenylalanine or tryptophan. A D gene is named only where the DNA matches it firmly. Rows may omit the clone size; those that give it use once, few, many or a size class.

J gene: TRBJ1-2
V gene: TRBV6-2/TRBV6-3
clone size: .
D gene: TRBD1
CDR3 DNA: TGTGCCAGCAGTTACTCAGACAGGGTCTATGGCTACACCTTC
CDR3 protein: CASSYSDRVYGYTF

J gene: TRBJ2-6
V gene: TRBV19
clone size: .
D gene: .
CDR3 DNA: TGTGCCAGTAGTATGCCCGCAGGCTCTGGGGCCAACGTCCTGACTTTC
CDR3 protein: CASSMPAGSGANVLTF

J gene: TRBJ1-1
V gene: TRBV4-3
clone size: .
D gene: .
CDR3 DNA: TGCGCCAGCAGCCAAGATTTGGCCCGCATGAACACTGAAGCTTTCTTT
CDR3 protein: CASSQDLARMNTEAFF

J gene: TRBJ1-2
V gene: TRBV6-5
clone size: .
D gene: .
CDR3 DNA: TGTGCCAGCAGTTTGTCAGGCCGTGACGGCGGCTACACCTTC
CDR3 protein: CASSLSGRDGGYTF

J gene: TRBJ1-5
V gene: TRBV29-1
clone size: .
D gene: TRBD1
CDR3 DNA: TGCAGCGTTGAGATCGGGACAGACAATCAGCCCCAGCATTTT
CDR3 protein: CSVEIGTDNQPQHF

J gene: TRBJ1-5
V gene: TRBV4-2
clone size: .
D gene: .
CDR3 DNA: TGTGCCAGCAGCCAAGATAATCAGCAGCCCCAGCATTTT
CDR3 protein: CASSQDNQQPQHF

J gene: TRBJ1-2
V gene: TRBV6-5
clone size: .
D gene: .
CDR3 DNA: TGTGCCAGCAGTTTTATCCCACCGGGAAGGAATGGCTACACCTTC
CDR3 protein: CASSFIPPGRNGYTF

J gene: TRBJ2-3
V gene: TRBV5-1
clone size: .
D gene: .
CDR3 DNA: TGCGCCAGCAGCCCCAAACTTGCTAGCACAGATACGCAGTATTTT
CDR3 protein: CASSPKLASTDTQYF

J gene: TRBJ1-6
V gene: TRBV7-9
clone size: many
D gene: .
CDR3 DNA: TGTGCCAGCGCCCGAGGCGTGAATTCGAATTCACCCCTCCACTTT
CDR3 protein: CASARGVNSNSPLHF

J gene: TRBJ1-1
V gene: TRBV14
clone size: .
D gene: .
CDR3 DNA: TGTGCCAGCAGCCCCTACTCGGGGGGGACTGAAGCTTTCTTT
CDR3 protein: CASSPYSGGTEAFF

J gene: TRBJ1-2
V gene: TRBV4-3
clone size: .
D gene: .
CDR3 DNA: TGCGCCAGCAGCCACCGGGCGGAGGAGGGCTACTATGGCTACACCTTC
CDR3 protein: CASSHRAEEGYYGYTF

J gene: TRBJ2-2
V gene: TRBV28
clone size: .
D gene: .
CDR3 DNA: TGTGCCAGCACTGACTCAAGAACCTCGAACACCGGGGAGCTGTTTTTT
CDR3 protein: CASTDSRTSNTGELFF

J gene: TRBJ2-5
V gene: TRBV28
clone size: .
D gene: TRBD1
CDR3 DNA: TGTGCCAGCAGTCCCCGACAGGGAATCGCCTTAGAGACCCAGTACTTC
CDR3 protein: CASSPRQGIALETQYF

J gene: TRBJ1-6
V gene: TRBV6-5
clone size: .
D gene: TRBD1
CDR3 DNA: TGTGCCAGCAGTTTCCGGACAGGGTATTCACCCCTCCACTTT
CDR3 protein: CASSFRTGYSPLHF

J gene: TRBJ1-2
V gene: TRBV6-2/TRBV6-3
clone size: .
D gene: .
CDR3 DNA: TGTGCCAGCAGTCCCACGGGGGATTATGGCTACACCTTC
CDR3 protein: CASSPTGDYGYTF

J gene: TRBJ1-1
V gene: TRBV12-5
clone size: .
D gene: .
CDR3 DNA: TGTGCTAGTGGTTTATTAGAGAACACTGAAGCTTTCTTT
CDR3 protein: CASGLLENTEAFF

J gene: TRBJ1-1
V gene: TRBV6-2/TRBV6-3
clone size: .
D gene: .
CDR3 DNA: TGTGCCAGCAGCCCTCGGGACACTAGGTTGAACACTGAAGCTTTCTTT
CDR3 protein: CASSPRDTRLNTEAFF

J gene: TRBJ2-7
V gene: TRBV5-5
clone size: .
D gene: TRBD2
CDR3 DNA: TGTGCCAGCAGCTTAACTAGCGAGTCCTACGAGCAGTACTTC
CDR3 protein: CASSLTSESYEQYF

J gene: TRBJ2-5
V gene: TRBV9
clone size: .
D gene: .
CDR3 DNA: TGTGCCAGCAGCGTAGGGCAGGAGACCCAGTACTTC
CDR3 protein: CASSVGQETQYF

J gene: TRBJ2-7
V gene: TRBV10-3
clone size: .
D gene: TRBD1
CDR3 DNA: TGTGCCATCAGTGAGCTGACAGGGGGCCGATACGAGCAGTACTTC
CDR3 protein: CAISELTGGRYEQYF

J gene: TRBJ2-2
V gene: TRBV6-2/TRBV6-3
clone size: .
D gene: .
CDR3 DNA: TGTGCCAGCAGTATTCCGGACTTTCGACAGGGAGGTACCGGGGAGCTGTTTTTT
CDR3 protein: CASSIPDFRQGGTGELFF

J gene: TRBJ2-1
V gene: TRBV18
clone size: .
D gene: .
CDR3 DNA: TGTGCCAGCTCACCAATCGGAGGCCGCAATGAGCAGTTCTTC
CDR3 protein: CASSPIGGRNEQFF

J gene: TRBJ1-5
V gene: TRBV19
clone size: .
D gene: .
CDR3 DNA: TGTGCCAGTACGACGGGTAATAGCAATCAGCCCCAGCATTTT
CDR3 protein: CASTTGNSNQPQHF

J gene: TRBJ2-1
V gene: TRBV5-1
clone size: .
D gene: .
CDR3 DNA: TGCGCCAGCAGCTTGTCCCAGGGCCATGAGCAGTTCTTC
CDR3 protein: CASSLSQGHEQFF

J gene: TRBJ2-2
V gene: TRBV5-1
clone size: .
D gene: .
CDR3 DNA: TGCGCCAGCAGCTCCGGGACACGGGAGCTGTTTTTT
CDR3 protein: CASSSGTRELFF

J gene: TRBJ2-1
V gene: TRBV3-1/TRBV3-2
clone size: .
D gene: TRBD2
CDR3 DNA: TGTGCCAGTCGGACTAGCGGGGGGAATGAGCAGTTCTTC
CDR3 protein: CASRTSGGNEQFF

J gene: TRBJ2-7
V gene: TRBV18
clone size: .
D gene: TRBD2
CDR3 DNA: TGTGCCAGCTCACCACGGTCGGGACTAGCTTCCTACGAGCAGTACTTC
CDR3 protein: CASSPRSGLASYEQYF

J gene: TRBJ1-4
V gene: TRBV4-3
clone size: once
D gene: TRBD1
CDR3 DNA: TGCGCCAGCAGCCAGACAGGGTATAATGAAAAACTGTTTTTT
CDR3 protein: CASSQTGYNEKLFF

J gene: TRBJ2-7
V gene: TRBV7-9
clone size: .
D gene: TRBD1
CDR3 DNA: TGTGCCAGCAGCTCCACCGGGACAGGGTTTCACGAGCAGTACTTC
CDR3 protein: CASSSTGTGFHEQYF

J gene: TRBJ2-2
V gene: TRBV4-2
clone size: once
D gene: TRBD1
CDR3 DNA: TGTGCCAGCAGCCAACCCGGACAGGGGGCTGCCGGGGAGCTGTTTTTT
CDR3 protein: CASSQPGQGAAGELFF

J gene: TRBJ1-4
V gene: TRBV6-6
clone size: few
D gene: TRBD1
CDR3 DNA: TGTGCCAGCAGTAGGACAGGGGAGTATGAAAAACTGTTTTTT
CDR3 protein: CASSRTGEYEKLFF

J gene: TRBJ2-3
V gene: TRBV7-6
clone size: .
D gene: .
CDR3 DNA: TGTGCCAGCAGCTTATCTTCGTCTAGAAGCACAGATACGCAGTATTTT
CDR3 protein: CASSLSSSRSTDTQYF

J gene: TRBJ1-1
V gene: TRBV11-3
clone size: .
D gene: TRBD1
CDR3 DNA: TGTGCCAGCAGCTTATCCGGGACAGAGGCGGACACTGAAGCTTTCTTT
CDR3 protein: CASSLSGTEADTEAFF

J gene: TRBJ1-1
V gene: TRBV10-3
clone size: .
D gene: TRBD1
CDR3 DNA: TGTGCCATCAACCCGGGACAGGGGGTCACTGAAGCTTTCTTT
CDR3 protein: CAINPGQGVTEAFF

J gene: TRBJ1-1
V gene: TRBV19
clone size: .
D gene: .
CDR3 DNA: TGTGCCAGTAGTATTCGTCGACAGATCTTAAACACTGAAGCTTTCTTT
CDR3 protein: CASSIRRQILNTEAFF

J gene: TRBJ1-1
V gene: TRBV14
clone size: .
D gene: .
CDR3 DNA: TGTGCCAGCAGCATTTACAGGAACACTGAAGCTTTCTTT
CDR3 protein: CASSIYRNTEAFF

J gene: TRBJ2-3
V gene: TRBV6-2/TRBV6-3
clone size: .
D gene: TRBD2
CDR3 DNA: TGTGCCAGCAGTTACCCCGTCACTAGCGGGGGGGCCAATAACCCAGATACGCAGTATTTT
CDR3 protein: CASSYPVTSGGANNPDTQYF

J gene: TRBJ1-2
V gene: TRBV30
clone size: once
D gene: TRBD1
CDR3 DNA: TGTGCCTGGAGTGTACTCCCCCGGGACAGCACCCAGGAGGGCTACACCTTC
CDR3 protein: CAWSVLPRDSTQEGYTF

J gene: TRBJ2-3
V gene: TRBV30
clone size: .
D gene: .
CDR3 DNA: TGTGCCAGAGTCCCCACAGATACGCAGTATTTT
CDR3 protein: CARVPTDTQYF

J gene: TRBJ1-5
V gene: TRBV27
clone size: few
D gene: .
CDR3 DNA: TGTGCCAGCAGTACCGACAGTCGCAATCAGCCCCAGCATTTT
CDR3 protein: CASSTDSRNQPQHF